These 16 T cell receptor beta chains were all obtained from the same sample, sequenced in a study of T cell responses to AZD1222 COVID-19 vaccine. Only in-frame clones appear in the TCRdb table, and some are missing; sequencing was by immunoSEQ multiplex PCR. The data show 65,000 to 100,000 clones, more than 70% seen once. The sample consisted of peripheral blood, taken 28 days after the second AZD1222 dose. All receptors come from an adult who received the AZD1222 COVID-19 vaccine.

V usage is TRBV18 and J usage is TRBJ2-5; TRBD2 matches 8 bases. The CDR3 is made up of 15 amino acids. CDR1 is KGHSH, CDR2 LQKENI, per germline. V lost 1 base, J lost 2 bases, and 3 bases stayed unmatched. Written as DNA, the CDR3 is TGTGCCAGCTCACCACAACCGGGAGGGCAAGAGACCCAGTACTTC. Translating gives CASSPQPGGQETQYF. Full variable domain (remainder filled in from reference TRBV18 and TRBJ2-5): NAGVMQNPRHLVRRRGQEARLRCSPMKGHSHVYWYRQLPEEGLKFMVYLQKENIIDESGMPKERFSAEFPKEGPSILRIQQVVRGDSAAYFCASSPQPGGQETQYFGPGTRLLVL.

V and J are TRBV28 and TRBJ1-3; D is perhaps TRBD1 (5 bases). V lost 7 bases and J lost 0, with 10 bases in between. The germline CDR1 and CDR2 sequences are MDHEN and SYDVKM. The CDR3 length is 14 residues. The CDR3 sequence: CASIDRSSGNTIYF. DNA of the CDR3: TGTGCCAGCATCGACAGATCCTCTGGAAACACCATATATTTT.

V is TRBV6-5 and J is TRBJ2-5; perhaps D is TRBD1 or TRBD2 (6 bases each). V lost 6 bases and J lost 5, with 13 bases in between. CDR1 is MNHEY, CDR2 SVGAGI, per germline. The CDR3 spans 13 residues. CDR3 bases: TGTGCCAGCAGCGGAGGGGGTTGGGAGACCCAGTACTTC. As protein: CASSGGGWETQYF.

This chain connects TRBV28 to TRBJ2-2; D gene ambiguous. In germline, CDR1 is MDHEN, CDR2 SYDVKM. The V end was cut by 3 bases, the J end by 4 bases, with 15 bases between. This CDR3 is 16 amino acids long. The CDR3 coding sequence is TGTGCCAGCAGTTTTATCTCGGTTACGGTCACCGGGGAGCTGTTTTTT. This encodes CASSFISVTVTGELFF.

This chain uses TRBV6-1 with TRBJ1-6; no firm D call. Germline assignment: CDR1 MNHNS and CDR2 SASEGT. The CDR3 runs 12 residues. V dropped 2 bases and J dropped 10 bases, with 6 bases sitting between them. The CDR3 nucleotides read TGTGCCAGCAGTGAACGGGGATCACCCCTCCACTTT. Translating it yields CASSERGSPLHF.

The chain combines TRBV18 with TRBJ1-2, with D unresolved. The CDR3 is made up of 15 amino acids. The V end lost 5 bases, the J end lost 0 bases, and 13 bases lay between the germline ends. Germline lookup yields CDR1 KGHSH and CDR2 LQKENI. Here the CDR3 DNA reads TGTGCCAGCTCATCGGGATCAATCGCTAACTATGGCTACACCTTC. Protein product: CASSSGSIANYGYTF.

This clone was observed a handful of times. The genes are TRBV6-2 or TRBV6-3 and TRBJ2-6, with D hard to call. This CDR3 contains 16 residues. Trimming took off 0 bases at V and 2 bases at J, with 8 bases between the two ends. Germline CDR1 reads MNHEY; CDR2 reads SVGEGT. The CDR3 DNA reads TGTGCCAGCAGTTACTCTATGGGGACTGGGGCCAACGTCCTGACTTTC. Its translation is CASSYSMGTGANVLTF.

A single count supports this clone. As DNA, the CDR3 is TGTGCCACCGGGACAGGGGCCTACGAGCAGTACTTC. This translates into CATGTGAYEQYF. The gene calls are TRBV12-3 or TRBV12-4 and TRBJ2-7; 10 bases fit TRBD1. The trim removed 10 bases at V and 2 bases at J, leaving 2 bases unmatched. There are 12 residues in the CDR3.

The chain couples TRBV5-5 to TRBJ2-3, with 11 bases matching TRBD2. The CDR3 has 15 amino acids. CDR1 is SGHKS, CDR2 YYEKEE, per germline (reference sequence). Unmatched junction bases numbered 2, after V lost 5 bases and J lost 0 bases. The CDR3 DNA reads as TGTGCCAGCAGTTTAGCGGGAGGGAGCACAGATACGCAGTATTTT. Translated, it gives CASSLAGGSTDTQYF.

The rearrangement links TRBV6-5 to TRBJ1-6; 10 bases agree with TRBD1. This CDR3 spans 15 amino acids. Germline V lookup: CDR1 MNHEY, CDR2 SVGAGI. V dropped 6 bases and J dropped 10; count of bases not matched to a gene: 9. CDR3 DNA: TGTGCCAGCAGACAGGACAGGGGGATAGGATCACCCCTCCACTTT. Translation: CASRQDRGIGSPLHF.

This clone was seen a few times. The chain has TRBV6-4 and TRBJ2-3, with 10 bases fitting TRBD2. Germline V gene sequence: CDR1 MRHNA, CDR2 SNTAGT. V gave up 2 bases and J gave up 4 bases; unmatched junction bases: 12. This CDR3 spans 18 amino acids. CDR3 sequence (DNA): TGTGCCAGCAGTGACGGGGCTAGCGGGAGCAGTGGGGCAGATACGCAGTATTTT. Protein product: CASSDGASGSSGADTQYF.

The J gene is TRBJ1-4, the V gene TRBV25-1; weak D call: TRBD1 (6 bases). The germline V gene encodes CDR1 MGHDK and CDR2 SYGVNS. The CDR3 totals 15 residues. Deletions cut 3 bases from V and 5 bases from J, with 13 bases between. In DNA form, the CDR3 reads TGTGCCAGCAGTGATACCAAGGGGGTGAATGAAAAACTGTTTTTT. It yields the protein CASSDTKGVNEKLFF.

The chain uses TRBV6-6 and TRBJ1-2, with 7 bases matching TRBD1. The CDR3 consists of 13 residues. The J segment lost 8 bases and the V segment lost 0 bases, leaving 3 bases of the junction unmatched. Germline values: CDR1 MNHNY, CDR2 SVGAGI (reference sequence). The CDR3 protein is CASSYSETGGYTF. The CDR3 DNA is TGTGCCAGCAGTTACTCAGAGACAGGGGGCTACACCTTC.

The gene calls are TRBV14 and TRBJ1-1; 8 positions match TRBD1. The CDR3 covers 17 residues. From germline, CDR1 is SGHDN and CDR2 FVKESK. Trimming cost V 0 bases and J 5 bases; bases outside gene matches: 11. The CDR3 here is CASSQDESRGRRTEAFF. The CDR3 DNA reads TGTGCCAGCAGCCAAGATGAGAGCAGGGGGCGAAGAACTGAAGCTTTCTTT.

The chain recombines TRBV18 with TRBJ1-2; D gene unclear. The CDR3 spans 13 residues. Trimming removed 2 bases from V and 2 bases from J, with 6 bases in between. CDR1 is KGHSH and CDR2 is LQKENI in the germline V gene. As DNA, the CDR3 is TGTGCCAGCTCACCATGGCAGAACTATGGCTACACCTTC. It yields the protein CASSPWQNYGYTF.

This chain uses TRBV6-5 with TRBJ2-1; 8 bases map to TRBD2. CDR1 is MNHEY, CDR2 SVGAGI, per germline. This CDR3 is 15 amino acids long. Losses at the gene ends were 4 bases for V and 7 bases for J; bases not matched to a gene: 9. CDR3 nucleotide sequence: TGTGCCAGCAGTTGGGGGGGAAGCGGGAGTAATGAGCAGTTCTTC. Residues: CASSWGGSGSNEQFF.